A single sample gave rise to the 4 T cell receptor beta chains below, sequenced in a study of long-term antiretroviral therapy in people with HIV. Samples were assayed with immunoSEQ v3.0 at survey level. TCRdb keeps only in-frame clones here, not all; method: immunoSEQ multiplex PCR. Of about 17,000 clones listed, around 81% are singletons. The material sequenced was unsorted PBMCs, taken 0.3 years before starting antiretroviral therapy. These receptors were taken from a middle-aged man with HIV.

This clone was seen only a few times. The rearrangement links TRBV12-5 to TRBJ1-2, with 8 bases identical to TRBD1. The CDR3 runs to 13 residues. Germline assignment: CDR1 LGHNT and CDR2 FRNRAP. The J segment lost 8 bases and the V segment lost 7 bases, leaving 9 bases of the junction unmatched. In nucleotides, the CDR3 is TGTGCTAGTGCCTTGACAGGGGACGGAGGCTACACCTTC. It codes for CASALTGDGGYTF.

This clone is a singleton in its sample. The CDR3, as DNA: TGCGCCAGCAGCTTGCTGCGGGAGAGGGACGGGGAGCTGTTTTTT. Amino acid sequence: CASSLLRERDGELFF. This sequence joins TRBV5-1 and TRBJ2-2, with 7 bases aligning to TRBD2. The trim removed 1 base at V and 7 bases at J, leaving 7 bases unmatched. CDR1 and CDR2 (germline): SGHRS, YFSETQ. The CDR3 is 15 amino acids.

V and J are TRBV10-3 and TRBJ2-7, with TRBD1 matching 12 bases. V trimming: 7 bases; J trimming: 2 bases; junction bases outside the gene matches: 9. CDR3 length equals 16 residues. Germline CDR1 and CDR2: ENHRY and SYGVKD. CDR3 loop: CAITGTGGSSTYEQYF. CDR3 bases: TGTGCCATCACGGGGACAGGGGGCTCGTCAACCTACGAGCAGTACTTC.

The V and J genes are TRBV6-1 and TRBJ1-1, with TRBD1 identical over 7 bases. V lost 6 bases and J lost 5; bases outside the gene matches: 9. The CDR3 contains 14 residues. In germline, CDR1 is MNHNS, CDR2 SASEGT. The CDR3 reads CASSAAGGRTEAFF. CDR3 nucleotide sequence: TGTGCCAGCAGCGCAGCAGGGGGACGAACTGAAGCTTTCTTT.